Listed below are T cell receptor beta chains from one sample, sequenced in a study of technical replicates of blood from a handful of donors. This table comes from immunoSEQ multiplex PCR, and its TCRdb copy is limited to in-frame clones, with some not included. The sample holds over 55,000 clones, approximately 96% seen once. Sequenced material: T cells isolated from PBMCs. The receptors stem from a human donor in good health. The CDR3 runs from the conserved cysteine through the conserved F or W. Fields, in order: CDR3 length, D gene, J gene, clone size, V gene, CDR3 DNA, CDR3 protein. The D gene is left open where the match is weak. Clone size is stated in some rows and not others, as once, few, many or a class when expanded.

14	TRBD1	TRBJ1-1	.	TRBV6-5	TGTGCCAGCAGTTCCAGGGGGGTTAGCACTGAAGCTTTCTTT	CASSSRGVSTEAFF
14	TRBD2	TRBJ2-7	.	TRBV10-1	TGCGCCAGCAGTGAAGACCGGGAGGAGTACGAGCAGTACTTC	CASSEDREEYEQYF
14	TRBD2	TRBJ2-7	.	TRBV14	TGTGCCAGCAGCAGACTAGCGGGAGGGCACGAGCAGTACTTC	CASSRLAGGHEQYF
13	.	TRBJ2-7	.	TRBV27	TGTGCCAGCAGTTTACCATTCTCCTACGAGCAGTACTTC	CASSLPFSYEQYF
14	.	TRBJ2-7	.	TRBV19	TGTGCCAGTAGTATGGTACAGGGCAGCTACGAGCAGTACTTC	CASSMVQGSYEQYF
13	.	TRBJ1-1	.	TRBV5-1	TGCGCCAGCAGCTTGGCAGGGAACACTGAAGCTTTCTTT	CASSLAGNTEAFF
13	.	TRBJ1-1	.	TRBV10-2	TGCGCCAGCAGTGATGGGGGGGGCACTGAAGCTTTCTTT	CASSDGGGTEAFF
14	.	TRBJ2-7	.	TRBV14	TGTGCCAGCAGCCAATTGATTACTGCCTACGAGCAGTACTTC	CASSQLITAYEQYF
13	.	TRBJ1-2	once	TRBV7-3	TGTGCCAGCAGCTTAGGTGGAGACTATGGCTACACCTTC	CASSLGGDYGYTF
16	TRBD2	TRBJ2-1	.	TRBV29-1	TGCAGCGTTGAAACCTCGGGACTAGCGGGCTCGAATGAGCAGTTCTTC	CSVETSGLAGSNEQFF
14	.	TRBJ2-3	.	TRBV11-2	TGTGCCAGCAGTCCCATCACTAACACAGATACGCAGTATTTT	CASSPITNTDTQYF
16	.	TRBJ1-3	.	TRBV9	TGTGCCAGCAGCGTAGGCGGGGGCTTATCTGGAAACACCATATATTTT	CASSVGGGLSGNTIYF
11	.	TRBJ1-2	.	TRBV28	TGTGCCAGCAGTTCGAGGCTCGGCTACACCTTC	CASSSRLGYTF
13	.	TRBJ1-2	.	TRBV5-1	TGCGCCAGCAGCTTGCCTTCCCAGGGCGGCTACACCTTC	CASSLPSQGGYTF
15	.	TRBJ2-6	.	TRBV29-1	TGCAGCGTGGGGACACCCTCGGGAGGGGCCAACGTCCTGACTTTC	CSVGTPSGGANVLTF
15	TRBD2	TRBJ2-3	.	TRBV29-1	TGCAGCGTTGATCTACTAGCGGGAGGGCCAGATACGCAGTATTTT	CSVDLLAGGPDTQYF
14	.	TRBJ2-7	.	TRBV27	TGTGCCAGCAGTTTCTCGCGGGGAGACTACGAGCAGTACTTC	CASSFSRGDYEQYF
14	.	TRBJ1-5	.	TRBV6-5	TGTGCCAGCAGTTACAGCGAGCCGCCGGGGCCCCAGCATTTT	CASSYSEPPGPQHF
15	TRBD1	TRBJ2-1	.	TRBV27	TGTGCCAGCAGTTTACAGGGGGCATTCGGCTATGAGCAGTTCTTC	CASSLQGAFGYEQFF
16	TRBD1	TRBJ2-7	.	TRBV12-5	TGTGCTAGTGGTTTGGTAATTGGGACAGGCTACTACGAGCAGTACTTC	CASGLVIGTGYYEQYF
12	TRBD2	TRBJ2-7	.	TRBV5-1	TGCGCCAGCAGCTTGGATTCGAGCGGGAGGTACTTC	CASSLDSSGRYF
15	.	TRBJ1-2	.	TRBV4-1	TGCGCCAGCAGCCAACCAATCAGGGGTGACTATGGCTACACCTTC	CASSQPIRGDYGYTF
14	TRBD1	TRBJ1-2	.	TRBV9	TGTGCCAGCAGCGCACCGGGACAGGGAAATGGCTACACCTTC	CASSAPGQGNGYTF
17	TRBD1	TRBJ1-4	few	TRBV4-1	TGCGCCAGCAGCGATACAGGGGCCCGGGACGCAAAGGAAAAACTGTTTTTT	CASSDTGARDAKEKLFF
15	.	TRBJ2-1	.	TRBV7-6	TGTGCCAGCAGCTTAGGGGAGCTTTCCTACAATGAGCAGTTCTTC	CASSLGELSYNEQFF
13	TRBD1	TRBJ2-1	.	TRBV19	TGTGCCAGTAGTAAAACAGGGGAGAATGAGCAGTTCTTC	CASSKTGENEQFF
14	TRBD1	TRBJ2-7	.	TRBV5-6	TGTGCCAGCAGCCGGGACAGGGGTCGCTACGAGCAGTACTTC	CASSRDRGRYEQYF
14	.	TRBJ1-2	.	TRBV6-5	TGTGCCAGCAGTTACCGTCAGGGAAACTATGGCTACACCTTC	CASSYRQGNYGYTF
14	TRBD2	TRBJ2-5	.	TRBV5-1	TGCGCCACTTCAATCGGGGGGGCTGAAGAGACCCAGTACTTC	CATSIGGAEETQYF
15	.	TRBJ1-1	.	TRBV30	TGTGCCTGGATGGCGGGGGTATTGGGGAACACTAGAGCTTTCTTT	CAWMAGVLGNTRAFF
15	TRBD1	TRBJ1-1	.	TRBV4-1	TGCGCCAGCAGCCGAGGGACAGTTCTGAACACTGAAGCTTTCTTT	CASSRGTVLNTEAFF
13	.	TRBJ2-7	.	TRBV5-5	TGTGCCAGCAGCTTTGGAGGTTCCTACGAGCAGTACTTC	CASSFGGSYEQYF
14	.	TRBJ2-2	.	TRBV28	TGTGCCAGCAGTTGGTTCGGGTGGACCGGGGAGCTGTTTTTT	CASSWFGWTGELFF
16	.	TRBJ1-1	.	TRBV6-1	TGTGCCAGCAGTGAATTGGAGGGGAAGTCGAACACTGAAGCTTTCTTT	CASSELEGKSNTEAFF
16	TRBD1	TRBJ1-2	.	TRBV28	TGTGCCAGCAGTACTCCCGGGACAGGGGGCAACTATGGCTACACCTTC	CASSTPGTGGNYGYTF